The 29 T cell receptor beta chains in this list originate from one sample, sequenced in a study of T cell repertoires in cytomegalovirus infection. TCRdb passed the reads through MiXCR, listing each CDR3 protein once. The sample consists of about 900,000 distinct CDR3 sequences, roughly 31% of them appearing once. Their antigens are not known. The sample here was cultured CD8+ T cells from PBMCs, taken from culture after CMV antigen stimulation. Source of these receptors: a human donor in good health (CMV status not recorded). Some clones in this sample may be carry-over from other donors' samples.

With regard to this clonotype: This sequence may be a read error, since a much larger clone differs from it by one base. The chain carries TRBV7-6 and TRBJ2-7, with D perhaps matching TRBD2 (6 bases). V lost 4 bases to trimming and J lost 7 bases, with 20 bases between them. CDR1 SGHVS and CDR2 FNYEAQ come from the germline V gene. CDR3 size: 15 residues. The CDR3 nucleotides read TGTGCCAGCAGCTCCCCGGGACTTCCCCCGGAGGAGCAGTACTTC. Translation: CASSSPGLPPEEQYF.

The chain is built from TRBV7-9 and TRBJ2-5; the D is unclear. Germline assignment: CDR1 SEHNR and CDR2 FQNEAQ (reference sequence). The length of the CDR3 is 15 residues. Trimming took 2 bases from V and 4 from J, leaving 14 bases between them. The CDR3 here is CASSLKLYDGETQYF. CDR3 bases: TGTGCCAGCAGCTTAAAGCTATACGACGGAGAGACCCAGTACTTC.

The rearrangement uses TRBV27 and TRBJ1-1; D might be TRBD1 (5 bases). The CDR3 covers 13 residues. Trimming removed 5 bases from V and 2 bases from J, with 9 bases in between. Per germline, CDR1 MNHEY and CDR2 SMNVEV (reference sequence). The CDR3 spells CASSIDSNTEAFF. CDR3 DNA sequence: TGTGCCAGCAGTATAGACAGTAACACTGAAGCTTTCTTT.

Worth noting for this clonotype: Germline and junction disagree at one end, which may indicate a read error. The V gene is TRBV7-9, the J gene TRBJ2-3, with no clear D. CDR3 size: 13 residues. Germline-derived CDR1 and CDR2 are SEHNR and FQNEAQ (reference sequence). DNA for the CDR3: TGTGCCAGCAGCTCCCCTCGCACAGATACGCGGTATTTT. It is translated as CASSSPRTDTRYF.

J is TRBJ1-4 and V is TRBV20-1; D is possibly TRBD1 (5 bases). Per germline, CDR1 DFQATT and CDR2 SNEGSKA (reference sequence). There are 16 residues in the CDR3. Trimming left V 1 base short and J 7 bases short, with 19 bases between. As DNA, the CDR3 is TGCAGTGCTAGAGTATTGAGGGGCCCGCTTGGTGAAAAACTGTTTTTT. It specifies CSARVLRGPLGEKLFF.

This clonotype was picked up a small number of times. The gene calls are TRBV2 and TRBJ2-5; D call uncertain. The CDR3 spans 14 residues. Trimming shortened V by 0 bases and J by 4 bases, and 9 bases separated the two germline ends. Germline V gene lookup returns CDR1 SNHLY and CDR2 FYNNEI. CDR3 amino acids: CASSEAPRSETQYF. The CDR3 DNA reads TGTGCCAGCAGTGAAGCGCCCAGGTCAGAGACCCAGTACTTC.

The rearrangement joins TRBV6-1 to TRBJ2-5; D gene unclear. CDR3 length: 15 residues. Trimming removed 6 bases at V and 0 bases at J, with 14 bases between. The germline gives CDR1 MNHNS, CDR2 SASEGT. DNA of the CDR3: TGTGCCAGCAGCCGTGGAGCCAAGTACCAAGAGACCCAGTACTTC. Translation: CASSRGAKYQETQYF.

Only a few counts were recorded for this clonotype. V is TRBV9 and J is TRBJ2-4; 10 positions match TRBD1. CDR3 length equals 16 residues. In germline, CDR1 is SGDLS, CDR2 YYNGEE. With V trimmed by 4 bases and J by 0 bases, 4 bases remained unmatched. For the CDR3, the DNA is TGTGCCAGCAGCCCTGACAGGGGGCAAGCCAAAAACATTCAGTACTTC. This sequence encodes CASSPDRGQAKNIQYF.

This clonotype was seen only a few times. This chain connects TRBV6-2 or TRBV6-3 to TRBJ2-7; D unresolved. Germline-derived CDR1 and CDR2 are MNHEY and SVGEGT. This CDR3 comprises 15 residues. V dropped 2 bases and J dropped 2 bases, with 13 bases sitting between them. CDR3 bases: TGTGCCAGCAGTTACGGTCCGACGAATACCTACGAGCAGTACGTC. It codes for CASSYGPTNTYEQYV.

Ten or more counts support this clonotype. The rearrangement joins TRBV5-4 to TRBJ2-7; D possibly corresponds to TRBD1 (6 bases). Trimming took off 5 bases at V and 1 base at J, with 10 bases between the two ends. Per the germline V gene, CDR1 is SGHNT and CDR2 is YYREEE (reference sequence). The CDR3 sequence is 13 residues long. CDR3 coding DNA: TGTGCCAGCAGTTCTACAGGGTCCTACGAGCAGTACTTC. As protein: CASSSTGSYEQYF.

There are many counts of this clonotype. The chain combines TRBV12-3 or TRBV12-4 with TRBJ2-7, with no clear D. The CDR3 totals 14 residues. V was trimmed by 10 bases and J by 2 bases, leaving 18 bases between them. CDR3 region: CATEVVARPYEQYF. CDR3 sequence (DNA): TGTGCCACCGAGGTCGTAGCAAGACCCTACGAGCAGTACTTC.

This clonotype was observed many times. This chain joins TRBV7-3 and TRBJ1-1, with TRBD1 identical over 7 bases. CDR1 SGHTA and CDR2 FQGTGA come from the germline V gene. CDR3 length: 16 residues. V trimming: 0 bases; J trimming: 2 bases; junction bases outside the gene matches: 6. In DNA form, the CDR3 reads TGTGCCAGCAGCTTAACGCCCCGGGACAGCAACACTGAAGCTTTCTTT. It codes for CASSLTPRDSNTEAFF.

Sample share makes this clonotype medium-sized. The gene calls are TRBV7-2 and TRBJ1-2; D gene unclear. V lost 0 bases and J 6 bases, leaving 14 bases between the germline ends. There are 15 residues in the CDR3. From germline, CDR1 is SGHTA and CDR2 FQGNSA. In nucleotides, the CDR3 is TGTGCCAGCAGCTTAGCGTGGACCTTTGGGGATGGCTACACCTTC. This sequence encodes CASSLAWTFGDGYTF.

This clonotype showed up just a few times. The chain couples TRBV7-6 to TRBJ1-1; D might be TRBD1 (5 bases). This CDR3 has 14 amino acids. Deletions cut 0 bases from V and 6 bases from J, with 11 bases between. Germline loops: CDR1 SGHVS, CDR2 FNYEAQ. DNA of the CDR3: TGTGCCAGCAGCTTAGCTGGGGCAGACGCTGAAGCTTTCTTT. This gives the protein CASSLAGADAEAFF.

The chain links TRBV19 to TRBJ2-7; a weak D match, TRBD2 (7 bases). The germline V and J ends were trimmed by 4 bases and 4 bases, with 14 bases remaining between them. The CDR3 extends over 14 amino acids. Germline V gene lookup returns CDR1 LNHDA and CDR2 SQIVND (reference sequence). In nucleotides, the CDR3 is TGTGCCAGTAGTAAAGGGGGGGGAGAGTACGAGCAGTACTTC. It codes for CASSKGGGEYEQYF.

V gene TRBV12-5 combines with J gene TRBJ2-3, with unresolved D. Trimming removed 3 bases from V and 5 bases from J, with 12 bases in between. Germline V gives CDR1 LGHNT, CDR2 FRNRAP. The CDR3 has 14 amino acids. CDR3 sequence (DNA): TGTGCTAGTGGTTTACCCCGTATAGGAGATACGCAGTATTTT. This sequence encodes CASGLPRIGDTQYF. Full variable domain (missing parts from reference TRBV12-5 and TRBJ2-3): DARVTQTPRHKVTEMGQEVTMRCQPILGHNTVFWYRQTMMQGLELLAYFRNRAPLDDSGMPKDRFSAEMPDATLATLKIQPSEPRDSAVYFCASGLPRIGDTQYFGPGTRLTVL.

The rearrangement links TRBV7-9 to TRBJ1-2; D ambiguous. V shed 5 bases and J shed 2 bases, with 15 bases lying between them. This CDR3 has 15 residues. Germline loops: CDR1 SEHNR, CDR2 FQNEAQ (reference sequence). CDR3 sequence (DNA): TGTGCCAGCAGCCCCGGGGTGGGGATAAACTATGGCTACACCTTC. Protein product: CASSPGVGINYGYTF.

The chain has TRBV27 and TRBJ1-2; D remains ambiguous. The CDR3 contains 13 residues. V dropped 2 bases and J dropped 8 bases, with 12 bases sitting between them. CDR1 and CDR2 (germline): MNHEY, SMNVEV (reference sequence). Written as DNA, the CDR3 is TGTGCCAGCAGTTTAAACGGAGCCAGGGGCTACACCTTC. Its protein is CASSLNGARGYTF.

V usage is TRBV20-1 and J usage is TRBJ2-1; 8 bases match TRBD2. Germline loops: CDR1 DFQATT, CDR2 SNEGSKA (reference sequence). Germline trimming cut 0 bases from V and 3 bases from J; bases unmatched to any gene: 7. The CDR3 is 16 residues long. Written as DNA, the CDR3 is TGCAGTGCTAGAGACTCCTTAGCGGGGAGCTACAATGAGCAGTTCTTC. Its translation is CSARDSLAGSYNEQFF.

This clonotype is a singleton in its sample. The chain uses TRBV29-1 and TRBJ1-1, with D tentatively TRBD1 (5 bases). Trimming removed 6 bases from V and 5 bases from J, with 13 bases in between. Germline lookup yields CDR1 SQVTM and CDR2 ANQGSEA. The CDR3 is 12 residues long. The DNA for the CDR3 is TGCAGCGTCCTCGGGGGACTAACTGAAGCTTTCTTT. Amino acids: CSVLGGLTEAFF.

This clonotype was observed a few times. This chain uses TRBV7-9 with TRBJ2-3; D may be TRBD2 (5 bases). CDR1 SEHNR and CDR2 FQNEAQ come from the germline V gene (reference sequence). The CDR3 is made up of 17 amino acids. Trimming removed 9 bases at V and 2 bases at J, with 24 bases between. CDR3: CASPTDYLYGLTDTQYF. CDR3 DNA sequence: TGTGCCAGTCCGACCGATTATCTCTATGGACTCACAGATACGCAGTATTTT.

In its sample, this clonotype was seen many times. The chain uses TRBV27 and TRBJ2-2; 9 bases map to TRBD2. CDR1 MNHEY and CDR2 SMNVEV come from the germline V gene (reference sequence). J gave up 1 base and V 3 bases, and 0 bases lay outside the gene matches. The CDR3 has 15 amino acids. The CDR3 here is CASSLTSGNTGELFF. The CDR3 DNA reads TGTGCCAGCAGTTTGACTAGCGGGAACACCGGGGAGCTGTTTTTT.

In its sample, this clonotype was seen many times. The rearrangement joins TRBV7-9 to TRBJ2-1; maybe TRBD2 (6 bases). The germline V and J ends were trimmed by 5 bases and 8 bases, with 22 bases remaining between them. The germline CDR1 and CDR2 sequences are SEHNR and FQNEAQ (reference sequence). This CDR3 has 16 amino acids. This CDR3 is CASSPTGTFVVHEQFF. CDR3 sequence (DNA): TGTGCCAGCAGCCCAACCGGGACTTTCGTGGTACATGAGCAGTTCTTC.

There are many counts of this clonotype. Here the CDR3 DNA reads TGTGCCAGCAGCTCAGACGGCGGTCCTTACGAGCAGTACGTC. It specifies CASSSDGGPYEQYV. This rearrangement joins TRBV11-2 to TRBJ2-7; no clear D gene. CDR1 SGHAT and CDR2 FQNNGV come from the germline V gene. V was clipped by 4 bases and J by 4 bases, with 14 bases between them. CDR3 length: 14 residues.

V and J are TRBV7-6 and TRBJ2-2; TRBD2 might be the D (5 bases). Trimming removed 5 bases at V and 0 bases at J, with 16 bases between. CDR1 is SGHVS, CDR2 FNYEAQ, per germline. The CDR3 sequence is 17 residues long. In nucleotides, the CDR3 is TGTGCCAGCAGCACTAAATATGCGGGCCCGAACACCGGGGAGCTGTTTTTT. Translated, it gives CASSTKYAGPNTGELFF.

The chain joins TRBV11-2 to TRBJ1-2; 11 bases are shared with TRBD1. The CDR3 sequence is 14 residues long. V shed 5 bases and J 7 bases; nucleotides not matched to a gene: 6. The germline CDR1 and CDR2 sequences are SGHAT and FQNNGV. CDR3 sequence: CASSLGGTGGGYTF. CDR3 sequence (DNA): TGTGCCAGCAGCCTTGGTGGGACAGGGGGTGGCTACACCTTC.

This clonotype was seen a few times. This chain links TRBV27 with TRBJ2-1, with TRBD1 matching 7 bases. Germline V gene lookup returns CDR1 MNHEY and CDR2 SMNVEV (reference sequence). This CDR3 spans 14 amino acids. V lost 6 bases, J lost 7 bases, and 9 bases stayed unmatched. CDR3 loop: CASSYGTVDNEQFF. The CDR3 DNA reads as TGTGCCAGCAGCTACGGGACAGTGGATAATGAGCAGTTCTTC.

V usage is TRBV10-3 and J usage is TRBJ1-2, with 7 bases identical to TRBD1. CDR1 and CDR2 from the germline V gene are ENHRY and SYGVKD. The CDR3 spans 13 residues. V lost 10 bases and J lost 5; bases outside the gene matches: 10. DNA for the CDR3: TGTGCCACCTGGGACAGCGAGGGGTATGGCTACACCTTC. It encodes CATWDSEGYGYTF.

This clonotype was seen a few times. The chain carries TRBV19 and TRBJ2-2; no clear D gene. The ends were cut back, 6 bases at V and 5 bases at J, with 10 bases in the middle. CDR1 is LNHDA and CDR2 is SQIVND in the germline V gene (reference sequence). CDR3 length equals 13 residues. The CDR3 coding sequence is TGTGCCAGTAGCCACACCGTGACCGGGGAGCTGTTTTTT. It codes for CASSHTVTGELFF.